This entry features one TCR beta chain sequence. This entry belongs to a study of cytomegalovirus exposure and HLA in healthy donors. From the 120-subject validation cohort, which was separate from the roughly 700-subject first cohort, the donors were drawn. Germline V lookup: CDR1 SQVTM, CDR2 ANQGSEA. The germline V and J ends were trimmed by 1 base and 6 bases, with 6 bases remaining between them. CDR3 length: 12 residues. Some clones are missing from TCRdb's copy, which holds only in-frame ones; the method was immunoSEQ multiplex PCR. The table lists tens of thousands of clones, 96% of them singletons.

The receptor was isolated from a man between 18 and 29 years old in good health and CMV-seronegative. What was sequenced was PBMCs. This chain joins TRBV29-1 and TRBJ2-2; D gene ambiguous. The CDR3 protein is CSVEARPGELFF. CDR3 coding DNA: TGCAGCGTTGAAGCCCGTCCCGGGGAGCTGTTTTTT.